This T cell receptor beta chain is drawn from a study of T cell responses to AZD1222 COVID-19 vaccine. Points from the study as a whole: Spike-specific TCRs gained breadth and depth after people received two AZD1222 doses.

Points on this clone: The target antigen is unknown.

Pooled together were second doses at about 4 or about 12 weeks. V dropped 4 bases and J dropped 3 bases, with 4 bases sitting between them. Germline V gives CDR1 SGHTA, CDR2 FQGNSA. The CDR3 runs 12 residues. Assay: immunoSEQ multiplex PCR; the TCRdb copy retains only in-frame clones and omits some. The data hold some 250,000 clones, with roughly 93% observed a single time. Source: peripheral blood, taken 28 days after the second AZD1222 dose. This TCR was recovered from an adult who received the AZD1222 COVID-19 vaccine. J is TRBJ2-1 and V is TRBV7-2; D unresolved. CDR3 residues: CASSWDYNEQFF. The CDR3 DNA reads as TGTGCCAGCAGCTGGGACTACAATGAGCAGTTCTTC.